This T cell receptor (beta chain) was captured by sequencing in a study of cytomegalovirus exposure and HLA in healthy donors. Vbeta (60) and Jbeta (13) primers were used in the PCR. TCRdb's copy holds only in-frame clones and misses some; the assay was immunoSEQ multiplex PCR. The sample has about 150,000 clones, 55% to 80% seen once. This clone was recorded a few times. Its antigen is as yet unknown. Each donor was healthy, and each was a bone marrow donor. With 4 bases clipped from V and 6 bases from J, the junction kept 5 bases outside the gene matches. The CDR3 covers 14 residues. CDR1 and CDR2 (germline): SGHDT, YYEEEE. Whole-study findings and limits: Researchers catalogued 164 TCR beta chains as cytomegalovirus-associated.

The sequence came from an older woman in good health and CMV-seropositive. V is TRBV5-6 and J is TRBJ2-1, with TRBD2 matching over 9 bases. Material: PBMCs. The CDR3 reads CASSVSGSGNEQFF. The CDR3 bases are TGTGCCAGCAGCGTTAGCGGGAGTGGCAATGAGCAGTTCTTC. The full variable domain, with the rest looked up from reference TRBV5-6 and TRBJ2-1, is DAGVTQSPTHLIKTRGQQVTLRCSPKSGHDTVSWYQQALGQGPQFIFQYYEEEERQRGNFPDRFSGHQFPNYSSELNVNALLLGDSALYLCASSVSGSGNEQFFGPGTRLTVL.